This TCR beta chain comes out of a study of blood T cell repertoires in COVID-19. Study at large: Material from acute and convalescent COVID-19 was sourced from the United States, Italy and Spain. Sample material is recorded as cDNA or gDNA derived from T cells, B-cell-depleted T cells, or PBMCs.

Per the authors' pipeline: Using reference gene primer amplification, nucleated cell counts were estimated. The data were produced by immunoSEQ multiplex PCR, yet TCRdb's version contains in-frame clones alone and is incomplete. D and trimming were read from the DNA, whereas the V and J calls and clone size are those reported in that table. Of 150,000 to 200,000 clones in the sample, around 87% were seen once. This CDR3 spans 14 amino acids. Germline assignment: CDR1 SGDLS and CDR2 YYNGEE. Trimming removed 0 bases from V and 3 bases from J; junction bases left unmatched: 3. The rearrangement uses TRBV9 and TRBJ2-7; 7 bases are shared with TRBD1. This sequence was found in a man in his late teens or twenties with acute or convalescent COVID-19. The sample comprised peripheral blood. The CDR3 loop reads CASSVEGAGYEQYF. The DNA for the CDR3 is TGTGCCAGCAGCGTAGAGGGGGCTGGCTACGAGCAGTACTTC.